The 10 T cell receptor beta chains given below trace back to one sample, sequenced in a study of monozygotic twins with inflammatory bowel disease. TCRdb re-analyzed the 5' RACE reads; it lists each CDR3 protein once, without DNA. The table for this sample gives about 380,000 distinct CDR3 sequences. The material sequenced was blood. These TCRs come from a human donor with ulcerative colitis or Crohn's disease, or a healthy co-twin of an affected twin (not recorded which).

V is TRBV20-1 and J is TRBJ1-1; TCRdb proposes TRBD1, but this gene call is untestable without DNA. This CDR3 contains 14 residues. Germline CDR1 reads DFQATT; CDR2 reads SNEGSKA (reference sequence). The CDR3: CSAQPSGQNTEAFF.

This chain connects TRBV19 to TRBJ2-2; absent DNA, TCRdb's TRBD2 call cannot be checked. The CDR3 sequence is 16 residues long. The germline gives CDR1 LNHDA, CDR2 SQIVND (reference sequence). This CDR3 is CASSIDLGRDTGELFF.

This chain uses TRBV29-1 with TRBJ1-2; the D call from TCRdb, TRBD1, cannot be confirmed without DNA. This CDR3 spans 14 amino acids. CDR1 and CDR2 from the germline V gene are SQVTM and ANQGSEA. CDR3 protein: CSVDRGRGGDGYTF.

The chain links TRBV6-2 or TRBV6-3 to TRBJ1-5. Germline CDR1 is MNHEY and CDR2 is SVGEGT. The CDR3 consists of 15 residues. CDR3 sequence reads: CASSYFGLAGQPQHF.

The chain carries TRBV12-3 or TRBV12-4 and TRBJ1-1. There are 14 residues in the CDR3. The CDR3 sequence is CASSFKTPHTEAFF.

The J gene is TRBJ1-6, the V gene TRBV25-1; TCRdb gives TRBD1 as the D gene, but with no DNA this cannot be confirmed. From germline, CDR1 is MGHDK and CDR2 SYGVNS. This CDR3 is built from 15 residues. CDR3 sequence: CASSRELTNNSPLHF.

The J gene is TRBJ2-5, the V gene TRBV5-1; the TCRdb D gene call, TRBD2, has no DNA to confirm it. This CDR3 has 15 amino acids. Germline CDR1 and CDR2: SGHRS and YFSETQ. The CDR3 sequence is CASSLGLFRGETQYF.

The chain employs TRBV7-9 and TRBJ2-3; TCRdb names TRBD1, which stays unverified in the absence of DNA. Germline assignment: CDR1 SEHNR and CDR2 FQNEAQ (reference sequence). This CDR3 comprises 15 residues. This CDR3 is CASSRPDRATDTQYF. The whole variable domain, filled in from reference TRBV7-9 and TRBJ2-3, reads DTGVSQNPRHKITKRGQNVTFRCDPISEHNRLYWYRQTLGQGPEFLTYFQNEAQLEKSRLLSDRFSAERPKGSFSTLEIQRTEQGDSAMYLCASSRPDRATDTQYFGPGTRLTVL.

This chain connects TRBV29-1 to TRBJ1-1. CDR3 length equals 12 residues. Germline V gives CDR1 SQVTM, CDR2 ANQGSEA. The CDR3 loop is CSVVMLNTEAFF.

V and J are TRBV5-6 and TRBJ2-1; TCRdb outputs TRBD1, but without DNA this stays unchecked. The CDR3 consists of 17 residues. CDR1 is SGHDT, CDR2 YYEEEE, per germline. This CDR3 is CASSMGAAFGSYNEQFF.